This section outlines one T cell receptor (beta chain) sequence together with its context. Its antigen is unidentified. Profiled with immunoSEQ multiplex PCR; TCRdb holds only in-frame clones, not every one. The profile shows about 120,000 clones, roughly 88% of them singletons. The data derive from a study of T cell responses to AZD1222 COVID-19 vaccine. Study overall: Pooling of second doses given at about 4 or about 12 weeks was done. Study findings and constraints: After two AZD1222 doses, spike-specific TCR breadth and depth rose versus day 0. Of spike-specific TCRs, nearly half reportedly target regions left unmutated in variants. Clonal diversity may have been underestimated, and the donors were mostly white British, with more females than males.

The V gene lost 1 base and the J gene lost 0 bases, with 12 bases spanning the gap. The CDR3 totals 16 residues. Germline V gene sequence: CDR1 SGHTA, CDR2 FQGTGA. This TCR was sampled from an adult in good health. The starting material was peripheral blood, obtained on day 0 of AZD1222 vaccination. V and J are TRBV7-3 and TRBJ1-2; D is possibly TRBD1 (6 bases). Written as DNA, the CDR3 is TGTGCCAGCAGCTTAAGCGGCAGGGGCTCTAACTATGGCTACACCTTC. Residues: CASSLSGRGSNYGYTF. Full variable domain (remainder filled in from reference TRBV7-3 and TRBJ1-2): GAGVSQTPSNKVTEKGKYVELRCDPISGHTALYWYRQSLGQGPEFLIYFQGTGAADDSGLPNDRFFAVRPEGSVSTLKIQRTERGDSAVYLCASSLSGRGSNYGYTFGSGTRLTVV.